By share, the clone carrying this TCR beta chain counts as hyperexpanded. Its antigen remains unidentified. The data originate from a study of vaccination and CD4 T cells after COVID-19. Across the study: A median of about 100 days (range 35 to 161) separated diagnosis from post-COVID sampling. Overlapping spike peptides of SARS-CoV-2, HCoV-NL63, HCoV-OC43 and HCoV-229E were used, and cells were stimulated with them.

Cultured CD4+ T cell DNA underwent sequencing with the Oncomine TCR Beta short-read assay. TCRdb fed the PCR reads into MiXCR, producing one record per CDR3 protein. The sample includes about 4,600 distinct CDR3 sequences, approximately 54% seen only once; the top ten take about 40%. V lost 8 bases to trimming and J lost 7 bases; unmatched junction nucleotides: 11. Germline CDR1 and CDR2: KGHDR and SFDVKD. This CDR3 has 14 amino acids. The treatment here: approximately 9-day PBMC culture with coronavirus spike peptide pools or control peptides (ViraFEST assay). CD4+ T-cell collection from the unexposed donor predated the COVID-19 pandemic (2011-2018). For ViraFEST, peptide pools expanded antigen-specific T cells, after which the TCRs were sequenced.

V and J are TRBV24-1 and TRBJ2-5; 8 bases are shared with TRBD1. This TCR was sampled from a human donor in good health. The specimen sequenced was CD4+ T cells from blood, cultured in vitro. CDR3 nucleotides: TGTGCCACCACCGATCGGGGACAGGCGGGGACCCAGTACTTC. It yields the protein CATTDRGQAGTQYF.